The 29 T cell receptor beta chains listed next were all sequenced from one sample in a study of beta chain features in type 1 diabetes. Reverse transcription of all isolated RNA meant that expressed TCRB transcripts were sequenced. Here immunoSEQ multiplex PCR was the method, and the copy in TCRdb shows in-frame clones only, minus some. Altogether over 150,000 clones are present, 6.5% to 10% being singletons, with the ten largest covering around 0.56%. Their specific antigens are unknown. Findings and caveats of the study: Across all four CD4+ subsets, people with type 1 diabetes showed modestly shorter TCRB CDR3s.

The sample consisted of central memory CD4+ T cells from blood. These receptors all come from a woman between 18 and 29 years old with type 1 diabetes.

This clone showed up just a few times. The V and J genes are TRBV7-2 and TRBJ1-1, with D unresolved. With 8 bases removed from V and 3 bases from J, the gap between germline ends came to 13 bases. The CDR3 spans 13 residues. Per germline, CDR1 SGHTA and CDR2 FQGNSA. CDR3 protein: CASLMQEDTEAFF. As DNA, the CDR3 is TGTGCCAGCCTCATGCAGGAGGACACTGAAGCTTTCTTT.

This clone has more than one count but fewer than ten. This chain links TRBV5-6 with TRBJ2-3; 7 nucleotides line up with TRBD2. CDR3 length equals 15 residues. V was pared by 3 bases and J by 0 bases, with 4 bases of the junction left unmatched. Germline loops: CDR1 SGHDT, CDR2 YYEEEE. In DNA, the CDR3 is TGTGCCAGCAGCTCGCTAGCGGCTAGCACAGATACGCAGTATTTT. Amino acids: CASSSLAASTDTQYF.

The chain employs TRBV28 and TRBJ1-5, with D possibly TRBD1 on 6 matching bases. The germline V and J ends were trimmed by 2 bases and 3 bases, with 11 bases remaining between them. Germline CDR1 and CDR2: MDHEN and SYDVKM. The CDR3 runs to 15 residues. The chain's CDR3 is CASSLPDRFNQPQHF. In DNA, the CDR3 is TGTGCCAGCAGTTTACCGGACAGATTCAATCAGCCCCAGCATTTT. The entire variable domain, with the rest obtained from reference TRBV28 and TRBJ1-5, is as follows: DVKVTQSSRYLVKRTGEKVFLECVQDMDHENMFWYRQDPGLGLRLIYFSYDVKMKEKGDIPEGYSVSREKKERFSLILESASTNQTSMYLCASSLPDRFNQPQHFGDGTRLSIL.

This clone was recorded a few times. The genes are TRBV11-3 and TRBJ2-1, with 9 bases identical to TRBD2. This CDR3 comprises 14 residues. The germline CDR1 and CDR2 sequences are SGHNT and YENEEA. With V trimmed by 4 bases and J by 6 bases, 4 bases remained unmatched. In nucleotides, the CDR3 is TGTGCCAGCAGCTCGGGACTAGCTTTCAATGAGCAGTTCTTC. Amino acid sequence: CASSSGLAFNEQFF.

This clone was seen only a few times. The CDR3 DNA follows: TGTGCCAGCAGCCCCGAACAGGGCAACTATAATTCACCCCTCCACTTT. Amino acid sequence: CASSPEQGNYNSPLHF. The chain links TRBV4-2 to TRBJ1-6; D perhaps matches TRBD1 (6 bases). The germline V gene has CDR1 LGHNA and CDR2 YNFKEQ. The CDR3 runs 16 residues. V was shortened by 4 bases and J by 3 bases, with 13 bases between the two germline ends.

This clone was seen a few times. The chain couples TRBV6-5 to TRBJ2-1; 11 bases agree with TRBD1. Germline loops: CDR1 MNHEY, CDR2 SVGAGI. With V trimmed by 5 bases and J by 11 bases, 2 bases remained unmatched. CDR3 length equals 12 residues. DNA for the CDR3: TGTGCCAGCAGTGGGACAGGGGGAAAGCAGTTCTTC. Its translation: CASSGTGGKQFF.

This clone was observed a few times. CDR3 protein: CASSFGLAGGPTKNTGELFF. CDR3 coding DNA: TGTGCCAGCAGTTTCGGACTAGCGGGAGGGCCTACGAAGAACACCGGGGAGCTGTTTTTT. The chain recombines TRBV28 with TRBJ2-2, with 15 bases fitting TRBD2. The germline V gene encodes CDR1 MDHEN and CDR2 SYDVKM. There are 20 residues in the CDR3. Trimming removed 3 bases from V and 1 base from J; junction bases left unmatched: 9.

The gene calls are TRBV7-9 and TRBJ2-2; TRBD1 agrees at 10 bases. Germline assignment: CDR1 SEHNR and CDR2 FQNEAQ (reference sequence). The CDR3 contains 15 residues. Trimming took 5 bases from V and 3 from J; bases not matched to a gene: 3. In DNA form, the CDR3 reads TGTGCCAGCAGCGGGACAGGGGCTTACACCGGGGAGCTGTTTTTT. Residues: CASSGTGAYTGELFF.

The chain carries TRBV7-2 and TRBJ2-5, with 10 bases identical to TRBD1. Germline V lookup: CDR1 SGHTA, CDR2 FQGNSA. J was trimmed by 4 bases and V by 6 bases; bases with no gene match: 5. The CDR3 length is 14 residues. As DNA, the CDR3 is TGTGCCAGCAGGACAGGGGGCGGAGGAGAGACCCAGTACTTC. This encodes CASRTGGGGETQYF.

V is TRBV5-1 and J is TRBJ2-7, with TRBD2 as a possible D gene (6 bases). CDR1 and CDR2 from the germline V gene are SGHRS and YFSETQ. The CDR3 runs 14 residues. V lost 5 bases and J 4 bases, leaving 16 bases between the germline ends. CDR3 residues: CASRQEGHSYEQYF. In nucleotides, the CDR3 is TGCGCCAGCAGACAGGAGGGCCACAGTTACGAGCAGTACTTC. The full variable domain, completed using reference TRBV5-1 and TRBJ2-7, is KAGVTQTPRYLIKTRGQQVTLSCSPISGHRSVSWYQQTPGQGLQFLFEYFSETQRNKGNFPGRFSGRQFSNSRSEMNVSTLELGDSALYLCASRQEGHSYEQYFGPGTRLTVT.

This clone was counted between two and nine times. J is TRBJ1-1 and V is TRBV10-3; 7 positions agree with TRBD1. CDR1 is ENHRY and CDR2 is SYGVKD in the germline V gene. V trimming: 7 bases; J trimming: 1 base; junction bases outside the gene matches: 6. The CDR3 sequence is 14 residues long. CDR3 loop: CAINQKGANTEAFF. For the CDR3, the DNA is TGTGCCATCAACCAGAAGGGGGCGAACACTGAAGCTTTCTTT.

CDR3 sequence reads: CASSLVGETQYF. CDR3 nucleotide sequence: TGTGCCAGCAGCTTAGTCGGAGAGACCCAGTACTTC. This chain uses TRBV7-2 with TRBJ2-5; D is unresolved. CDR3 length: 12 residues. The V and J ends lost 1 base and 4 bases respectively, with 4 bases between them. Looked up from germline, CDR1 is SGHTA and CDR2 is FQGNSA. Based on the CDR3 plus reference TRBV7-2 and TRBJ2-5, the full variable domain is GAGVSQSPSNKVTEKGKDVELRCDPISGHTALYWYRQSLGQGLEFLIYFQGNSAPDKSGLPSDRFSAERTGGSVSTLTIQRTQQEDSAVYLCASSLVGETQYFGPGTRLLVL.

This clone was picked up a small number of times. The chain links TRBV5-1 to TRBJ1-1, with 10 positions matching TRBD1. The germline CDR1 and CDR2 sequences are SGHRS and YFSETQ. The trim removed 7 bases at V and 3 bases at J, leaving 3 bases unmatched. This CDR3 contains 13 residues. CDR3 bases: TGCGCCAGCGGGACAGGGGCAGACACTGAAGCTTTCTTT. Protein product: CASGTGADTEAFF.

The V call is TRBV4-3, the J call TRBJ2-2; tentative D call: TRBD2 (6 bases). The V gene's germline CDR1 is LGHNA and CDR2 YSLEER. The CDR3 sequence is 15 residues long. Trimming removed 4 bases from V and 6 bases from J, with 15 bases in between. As DNA, the CDR3 is TGCGCCAGCAGCCCCCGGGACTCCCCTCCCGGGGAGCTGTTTTTT. This sequence encodes CASSPRDSPPGELFF.

This clone turned up a few times. The rearrangement uses TRBV5-4 and TRBJ2-7, with TRBD2 matching over 9 bases. V lost 4 bases, J lost 2 bases, and 7 bases stayed unmatched. The CDR3 length is 15 residues. The germline gives CDR1 SGHNT, CDR2 YYREEE (reference sequence). CDR3 residues: CASSPGGGRAYEQYF. CDR3 sequence (DNA): TGTGCCAGCAGCCCGGGAGGCGGGAGGGCCTACGAGCAGTACTTC.

The chain carries TRBV27 and TRBJ2-1; TRBD2 matches 7 bases. Germline V CDR1 and CDR2: MNHEY, SMNVEV (reference sequence). With 2 bases clipped from V and 1 base from J, the junction kept 2 bases outside the gene matches. The CDR3 has 15 amino acids. CDR3 residues: CASSLAGESYNEQFF. In nucleotides, the CDR3 is TGTGCCAGCAGTTTAGCGGGGGAGTCCTACAATGAGCAGTTCTTC.

This clone was recorded a few times. The CDR3 loop is CASSVAGTSGSGETQYF. CDR3 nucleotides: TGTGCCAGCAGCGTAGCCGGGACTAGCGGGAGCGGGGAGACCCAGTACTTC. The chain is built from TRBV9 and TRBJ2-5; 14 positions agree with TRBD2. The V gene end was trimmed by 0 bases and the J gene end by 5 bases; junction bases not matched to a gene: 6. This CDR3 has 17 amino acids. Looked up from germline, CDR1 is SGDLS and CDR2 is YYNGEE. The complete variable domain, with remaining parts taken from reference TRBV9 and TRBJ2-5, reads DSGVTQTPKHLITATGQRVTLRCSPRSGDLSVYWYQQSLDQGLQFLIQYYNGEERAKGNILERFSAQQFPDLHSELNLSSLELGDSALYFCASSVAGTSGSGETQYFGPGTRLLVL.

The table lists this clone with a few counts. V is TRBV6-5 and J is TRBJ1-2; D remains unclear. Germline CDR1 and CDR2: MNHEY and SVGAGI. Trimming cost V 0 bases and J 8 bases, with 19 bases left between them. This CDR3 has 16 residues. CDR3 coding DNA: TGTGCCAGCAGTTACTCGCCTGGGCAGACGGCGAAGGGCTACACCTTC. This sequence encodes CASSYSPGQTAKGYTF.

A remark on this clone: Different DNA sequences within this sample yield the same CDR3. V gene TRBV5-4 combines with J gene TRBJ2-1; the D gene is possibly TRBD2 (6 bases). V lost 0 bases to trimming and J lost 1 base, with 8 bases between them. The V gene's germline CDR1 is SGHNT and CDR2 YYREEE (reference sequence). CDR3 length: 15 amino acids. In DNA, the CDR3 is TGTGCCAGCAGCTTGGGTAGCGGTTCCTACAATGAGCAGTTCTTC. Its protein is CASSLGSGSYNEQFF.

This clone was found many times. The chain couples TRBV7-9 to TRBJ1-1; the D is unclear. The germline V gene encodes CDR1 SEHNR and CDR2 FQNEAQ (reference sequence). There are 15 residues in the CDR3. V was cut by 4 bases and J by 5 bases, with 17 bases left in between. CDR3 region: CASSSMSKGGTEAFF. The CDR3 nucleotides read TGTGCCAGCAGCTCCATGAGCAAGGGCGGGACTGAAGCTTTCTTT.

This clone was seen only a few times. The V gene is TRBV5-4, the J gene TRBJ2-7; 9 bases agree with TRBD1. There are 15 residues in the CDR3. The V gene's germline CDR1 is SGHNT and CDR2 YYREEE (reference sequence). V lost 3 bases, J lost 0 bases, and 4 bases stayed unmatched. The CDR3 DNA sequence: TGTGCCAGCAGCTCCCGGGACAGGGCCTCCTACGAGCAGTACTTC. Translation: CASSSRDRASYEQYF.

Concerning this clone: The junction departs from the called germline gene at one end, perhaps through a read error. The chain employs TRBV2 and TRBJ2-7, with D possibly TRBD1 on 5 matching bases. CDR1 is SNHLY and CDR2 is FYNNEI in the germline V gene. The length of the CDR3 is 12 residues. The CDR3, as DNA: TGTGCCAGCAGTGAATTGGGGCAGACTGTCGGATTC. Translated: CASSELGQTVGF.

V is TRBV4-3 and J is TRBJ1-4; a weak D match, TRBD1 (5 bases). The length of the CDR3 is 14 residues. CDR1 is LGHNA and CDR2 is YSLEER in the germline V gene. Trimming removed 4 bases at V and 5 bases at J, with 11 bases between. The CDR3 region has the DNA TGCGCCAGCAGCCGACAGCCATCCAATGAAAAACTGTTTTTT. Amino acid sequence: CASSRQPSNEKLFF.

This clone was observed a handful of times. The gene calls are TRBV30 and TRBJ1-2; D is possibly TRBD1 (6 bases). CDR1 is GTSNPN, CDR2 SVGIG, per germline (reference sequence). Trimming removed 3 bases at V and 6 bases at J, with 17 bases between. This CDR3 has 14 amino acids. CDR3 region: CAWRRTVGLDGYTF. For the CDR3, the DNA is TGTGCCTGGAGGCGGACAGTAGGACTGGATGGCTACACCTTC.

The gene calls are TRBV27 and TRBJ1-6; D perhaps matches TRBD1 (6 bases). The CDR3 length is 15 residues. Trimming left V 5 bases short and J 9 bases short, with 17 bases between. Germline-derived CDR1 and CDR2 are MNHEY and SMNVEV (reference sequence). CDR3 sequence reads: CASSPRDTRSSPLHF. CDR3 in DNA: TGTGCCAGCAGTCCTCGGGACACACGGAGTTCACCCCTCCACTTT.

This clone has only a few counts. The rearrangement joins TRBV4-1 to TRBJ1-2; D unclear. Germline loops: CDR1 MGHRA, CDR2 YSYEKL. This CDR3 is 15 amino acids long. V lost 1 base to trimming and J lost 8 bases, with 17 bases between them. The CDR3: CASSQVQAVGGGYTF. DNA for the CDR3: TGCGCCAGCAGCCAAGTGCAGGCCGTAGGAGGAGGCTACACCTTC.

Only a few counts were recorded for this clone. The rearrangement links TRBV27 to TRBJ1-2; the match to TRBD1 covers 9 bases. Germline CDR1 reads MNHEY; CDR2 reads SMNVEV (reference sequence). CDR3 length equals 15 residues. The V gene end was trimmed by 5 bases and the J gene end by 3 bases; junction bases not matched to a gene: 7. The CDR3 nucleotides are TGTGCCAGCAGTCCCACCCGGACAGGGGACTATGGCTACACCTTC. Its protein product is CASSPTRTGDYGYTF.

A remark on this clone: One end of the junction does not line up with germline, which may come from a read error. The chain joins TRBV4-3 to TRBJ1-2, with TRBD1 identical over 7 bases. This CDR3 spans 15 amino acids. Germline loops: CDR1 LGHNA, CDR2 YSLEER. The CDR3 DNA follows: TGCGCCAGCAGACAAGACAGGGATCAGGACTATGGCTACACCTTC. As protein: CASRQDRDQDYGYTF.

V usage is TRBV2 and J usage is TRBJ2-6, with a weak D call TRBD1 (6 bases). The germline V and J ends were trimmed by 7 bases and 2 bases, with 12 bases remaining between them. This CDR3 spans 15 amino acids. Per germline, CDR1 SNHLY and CDR2 FYNNEI. CDR3 nucleotides: TGTGCCAGCACGCTAAACAGGGCTGGGGCCAACGTCCTGACTTTC. As protein: CASTLNRAGANVLTF.